This TCR beta chain stems from a study of blood T cell repertoires in COVID-19. Study overall: There were acute and convalescent COVID-19 samples, and they came from the United States, Italy and Spain. The analysed material was cDNA or gDNA that came from T cells, B-cell-depleted T cells, or PBMCs.

Per the study methods: From reference gene primer amplification, estimates of nucleated cell counts were derived. Clones were read by immunoSEQ multiplex PCR, and TCRdb kept only the in-frame ones, dropping some. V, J and clone size are those of that table, while D and trimming were read from the DNA. Of roughly 99,000 clones listed, almost 85% are singletons. The CDR3 loop spans 15 amino acids. Germline V lookup: CDR1 LNHDA, CDR2 SQIVND (reference sequence). Between the trimmed V and J ends, which lost 3 bases and 11 bases, there was a span of 22 bases. The V and J genes are TRBV19 and TRBJ1-1; D call uncertain. This TCR derives from a human donor in a cohort sampled during active COVID-19. Material: peripheral blood. Here the CDR3 reads CASSMATRPNVGAFF. In DNA form, the CDR3 reads TGTGCCAGTAGTATGGCAACCCGCCCCAACGTCGGGGCTTTCTTT.